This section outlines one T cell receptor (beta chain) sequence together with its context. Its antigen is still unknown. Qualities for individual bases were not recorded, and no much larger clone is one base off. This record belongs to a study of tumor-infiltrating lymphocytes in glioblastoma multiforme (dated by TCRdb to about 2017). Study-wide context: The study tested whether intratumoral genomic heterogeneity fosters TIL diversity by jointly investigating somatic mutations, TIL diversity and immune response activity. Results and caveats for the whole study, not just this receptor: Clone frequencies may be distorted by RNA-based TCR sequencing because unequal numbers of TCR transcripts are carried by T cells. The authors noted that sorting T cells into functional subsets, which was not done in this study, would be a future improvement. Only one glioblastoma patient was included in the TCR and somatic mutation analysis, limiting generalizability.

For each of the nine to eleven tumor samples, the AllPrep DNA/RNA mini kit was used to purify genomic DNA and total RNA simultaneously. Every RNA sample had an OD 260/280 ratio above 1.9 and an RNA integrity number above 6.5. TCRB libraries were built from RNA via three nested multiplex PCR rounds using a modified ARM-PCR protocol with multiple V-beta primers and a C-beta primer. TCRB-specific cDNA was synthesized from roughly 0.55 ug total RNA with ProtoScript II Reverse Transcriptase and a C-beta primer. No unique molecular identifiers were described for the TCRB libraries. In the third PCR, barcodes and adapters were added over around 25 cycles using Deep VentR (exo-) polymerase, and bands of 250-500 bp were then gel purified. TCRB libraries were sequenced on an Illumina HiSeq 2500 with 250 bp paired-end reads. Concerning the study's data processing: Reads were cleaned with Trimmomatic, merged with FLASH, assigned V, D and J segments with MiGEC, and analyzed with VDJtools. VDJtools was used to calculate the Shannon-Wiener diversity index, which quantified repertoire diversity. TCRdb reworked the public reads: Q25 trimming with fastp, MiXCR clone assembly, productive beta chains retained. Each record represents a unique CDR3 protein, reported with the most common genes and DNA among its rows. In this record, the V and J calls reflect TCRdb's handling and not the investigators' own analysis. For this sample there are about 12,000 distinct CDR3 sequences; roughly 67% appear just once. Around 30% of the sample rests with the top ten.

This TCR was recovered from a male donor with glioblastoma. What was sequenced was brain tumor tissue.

The base sequence is TGCAGTGCTAGGAGCGGGAACGGCAATCAGCCCCAGCATTTT. Its translation reads: CSARSGNGNQPQHF. Rearrangement joined TRBV20-1 to TRBJ1-5; a confident D gene designation cannot be given. Measured from the cysteine to the phenylalanine, the CDR3 is 14 residues long. Just the 42-base CDR3 DNA is kept, in frame starting at base 1. The germline V gene (reference sequence) gives CDR1 as DFQATT and CDR2 as SNEGSKA. Trimming costs V 3 bases and J 2 bases, and their ends lie 11 bases apart.